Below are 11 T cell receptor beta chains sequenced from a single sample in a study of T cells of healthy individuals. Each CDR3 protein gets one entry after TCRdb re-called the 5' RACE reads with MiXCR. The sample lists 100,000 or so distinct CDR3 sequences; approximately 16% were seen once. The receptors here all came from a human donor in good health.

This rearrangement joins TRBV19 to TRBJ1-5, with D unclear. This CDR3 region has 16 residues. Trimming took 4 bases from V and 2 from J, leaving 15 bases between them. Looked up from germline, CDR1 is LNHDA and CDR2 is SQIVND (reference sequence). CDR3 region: CASSTQDLGGNQPQHF. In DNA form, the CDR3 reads TGTGCCAGTAGTACCCAGGATCTGGGAGGCAATCAGCCCCAGCATTTT. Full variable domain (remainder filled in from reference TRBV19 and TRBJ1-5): DGGITQSPKYLFRKEGQNVTLSCEQNLNHDAMYWYRQDPGQGLRLIYYSQIVNDFQKGDIAEGYSVSREKKESFPLTVTSAQKNPTAFYLCASSTQDLGGNQPQHFGDGTRLSIL.

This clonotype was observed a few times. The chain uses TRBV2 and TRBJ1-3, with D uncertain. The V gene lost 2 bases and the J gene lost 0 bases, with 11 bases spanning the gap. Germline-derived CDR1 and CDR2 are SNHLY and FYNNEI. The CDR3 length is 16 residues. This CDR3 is CASSENFPSSGNTIYF. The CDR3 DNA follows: TGTGCCAGCAGTGAAAACTTCCCCAGCTCTGGAAACACCATATATTTT.

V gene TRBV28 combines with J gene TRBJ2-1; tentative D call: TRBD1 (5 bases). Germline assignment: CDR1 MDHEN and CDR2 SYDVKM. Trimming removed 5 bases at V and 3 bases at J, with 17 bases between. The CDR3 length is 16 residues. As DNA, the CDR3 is TGTGCCAGCAGTCGCCTAACAATAAGGGGCTACAATGAGCAGTTCTTC. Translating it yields CASSRLTIRGYNEQFF.

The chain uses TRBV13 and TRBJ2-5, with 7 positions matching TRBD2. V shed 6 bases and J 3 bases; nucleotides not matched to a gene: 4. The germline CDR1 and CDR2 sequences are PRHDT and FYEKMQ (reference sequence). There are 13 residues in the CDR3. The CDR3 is CASRGLSEETQYF. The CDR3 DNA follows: TGTGCCAGCAGGGGACTATCGGAAGAGACCCAGTACTTC.

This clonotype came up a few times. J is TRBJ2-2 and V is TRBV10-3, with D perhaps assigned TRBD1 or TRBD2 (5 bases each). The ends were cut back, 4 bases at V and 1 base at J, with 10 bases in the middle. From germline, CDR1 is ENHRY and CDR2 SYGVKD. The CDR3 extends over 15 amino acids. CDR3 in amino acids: CAISGREWNTGELFF. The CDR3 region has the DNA TGTGCCATCAGTGGCAGGGAGTGGAACACCGGGGAGCTGTTTTTT.

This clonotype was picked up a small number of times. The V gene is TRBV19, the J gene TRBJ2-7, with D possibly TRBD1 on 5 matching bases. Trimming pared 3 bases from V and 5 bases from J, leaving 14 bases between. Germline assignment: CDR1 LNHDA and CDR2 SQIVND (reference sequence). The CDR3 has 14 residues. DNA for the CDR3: TGTGCCAGTAGTATTGGACAATTTTCCGACGAGCAGTACTTC. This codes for CASSIGQFSDEQYF.

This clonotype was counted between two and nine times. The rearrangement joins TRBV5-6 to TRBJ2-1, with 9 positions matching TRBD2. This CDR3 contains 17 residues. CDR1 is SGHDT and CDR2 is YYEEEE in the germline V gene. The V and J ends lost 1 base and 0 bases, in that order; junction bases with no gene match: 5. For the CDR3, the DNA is TGTGCCAGCAGCTTGTTCGAGCGGGAGGACTCCTACAATGAGCAGTTCTTC. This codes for CASSLFEREDSYNEQFF. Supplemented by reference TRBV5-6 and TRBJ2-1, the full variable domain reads DAGVTQSPTHLIKTRGQQVTLRCSPKSGHDTVSWYQQALGQGPQFIFQYYEEEERQRGNFPDRFSGHQFPNYSSELNVNALLLGDSALYLCASSLFEREDSYNEQFFGPGTRLTVL.

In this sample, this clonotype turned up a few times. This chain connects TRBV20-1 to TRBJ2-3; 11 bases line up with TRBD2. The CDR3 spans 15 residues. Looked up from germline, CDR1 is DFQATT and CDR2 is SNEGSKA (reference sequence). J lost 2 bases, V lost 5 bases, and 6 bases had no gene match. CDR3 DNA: TGCAGTGCTGAAACTAGCGGGAGAGACACAGATACGCAGTATTTT. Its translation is CSAETSGRDTDTQYF.

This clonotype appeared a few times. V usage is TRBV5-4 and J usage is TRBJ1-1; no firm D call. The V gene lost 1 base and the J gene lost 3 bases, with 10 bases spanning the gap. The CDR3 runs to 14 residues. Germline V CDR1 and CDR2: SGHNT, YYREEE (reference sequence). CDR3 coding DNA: TGTGCCAGCAGCTTGTGGGGATCAGACACTGAAGCTTTCTTT. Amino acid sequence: CASSLWGSDTEAFF.

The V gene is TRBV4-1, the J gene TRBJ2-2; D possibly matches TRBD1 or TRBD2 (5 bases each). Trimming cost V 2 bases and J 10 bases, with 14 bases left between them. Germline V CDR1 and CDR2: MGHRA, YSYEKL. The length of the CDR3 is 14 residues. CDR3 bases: TGCGCCAGCAGCCAACCCCCCCGGGGCGCGGAGCTGTTTTTT. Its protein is CASSQPPRGAELFF.

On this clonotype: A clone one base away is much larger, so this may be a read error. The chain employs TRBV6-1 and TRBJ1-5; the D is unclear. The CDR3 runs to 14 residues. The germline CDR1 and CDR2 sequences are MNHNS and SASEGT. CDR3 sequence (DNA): TGTGCCAGCGTCAATCCAGGTTCCTATCAGCCCAAGCATTTT. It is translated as CASVNPGSYQPKHF.